The rows below give T cell receptor beta chains drawn from one sample of a study of CD8+ T cells in alopecia areata. The table came from immunoSEQ multiplex PCR; TCRdb's copy has only in-frame clones and leaves some out. The table lists 60,000 to 85,000 clones, 29% of them singletons, with just under 15% in the top ten. The specimen comprised CD8+ T cells sorted from blood, sampled at week 4, from a patient treated with tofacitinib. All receptors come from a human donor with alopecia areata. Both conserved end residues are part of each CDR3. A D gene is named only where the DNA matches it firmly. A row's size may be missing; if present it is once, few, many or a size class.

few	.	TRBJ2-3	TRBV29-1	TGCAGCGTTGAGGAGCAGGGGATCACAGATACGCAGTATTTT	CSVEEQGITDTQYF
few	.	TRBJ2-2	TRBV4-1	TGCGCCAGCAGCCAAGCTGGGTCAGTGGGCCCCGGGGAGCTGTTTTTT	CASSQAGSVGPGELFF
few	.	TRBJ1-1	TRBV29-1	TGCAGCGCAGGGTCTGAAGCTTTCTTT	CSAGSEAFF
.	.	TRBJ2-1	TRBV29-1	TGCAGCGTCCCAAACCTGGGGGGAGAGAGGGGCAATGAGCAGTTCTTC	CSVPNLGGERGNEQFF
.	TRBD1	TRBJ2-1	TRBV10-2	TGCGCCAGCAGTGGGGGACAGGGAATTTACAATGAGCAGTTCTTC	CASSGGQGIYNEQFF
.	.	TRBJ2-7	TRBV27	TGTGCCAGCAGTTTAGGAGGGGTCGGGTACGAGCAGTACTTC	CASSLGGVGYEQYF
.	.	TRBJ2-2	TRBV2	TGTGCCAGCAGTGAAGTCTGGCGGAAGAACACCGGGGAGCTGTTTTTT	CASSEVWRKNTGELFF
.	.	TRBJ2-1	TRBV4-3	TGCGCCAGCAGCCGAGAGACTGAAACCTACAATGAGCAGTTCTTC	CASSRETETYNEQFF
once	.	TRBJ2-7	TRBV25-1	TGTGCCAGTTTGGCCGGGTACGAGCAGTACTTC	CASLAGYEQYF
.	.	TRBJ1-5	TRBV6-5	TGTGCCAGCAGTTATCGTGGGTCCGGCAATCAGCCCCAGCATTTT	CASSYRGSGNQPQHF
.	.	TRBJ2-5	TRBV25-1	TGTGCCAGCAGTGAGGGCAGGGCAGGAGAGACCCAGTACTTC	CASSEGRAGETQYF
few	.	TRBJ2-7	TRBV11-2	TGTGCCAGCAGCTTAGAGGTCACCTACGAGCAGTACTTC	CASSLEVTYEQYF
.	TRBD2	TRBJ2-1	TRBV29-1	TGCAGCGTTGAAGATCTCCTAGCGGGTATCTACAATGAGCAGTTCTTC	CSVEDLLAGIYNEQFF
.	.	TRBJ2-7	TRBV9	TGTGCCAGCAGCGTAGGCTTGGGTCCGGACCACGAGCAGTACTTC	CASSVGLGPDHEQYF
few	.	TRBJ1-1	TRBV9	TGTGCCAGCAGCGTGAGGGAGTACATGAACACTGAAGCTTTCTTT	CASSVREYMNTEAFF
.	.	TRBJ2-1	TRBV6-5	TGTGCCAGCAGCATGAGTGGGAGCTCCTACAATGAGCAGTTCTTC	CASSMSGSSYNEQFF
few	TRBD1	TRBJ2-6	TRBV23-1	TGCGCCAGCAGTCAACCGGGACAGGAAGGGCGGTCAGGGGCCAACGTCCTGACTTTC	CASSQPGQEGRSGANVLTF
few	.	TRBJ1-1	TRBV29-1	TGCAGCGTTGATTCAGGGAACACTGAAGCTTTCTTT	CSVDSGNTEAFF
.	TRBD2	TRBJ2-1	TRBV29-1	TGCAGCGTTGTCGTATCAGCGGGAGGTCCCCGCTACAATGAGCAGTTCTTC	CSVVVSAGGPRYNEQFF
few	TRBD2	TRBJ2-7	TRBV5-1	TGCGCCAGCAGTAACGTGATCCGGGAGGGCCATGGCGAGCAGTACTTC	CASSNVIREGHGEQYF
few	.	TRBJ2-5	TRBV5-1	TGCGCCAGCAGCTTGCCCGTCACGCAGGGCATCCAAGAGACCCAGTACTTC	CASSLPVTQGIQETQYF
few	.	TRBJ2-2	TRBV29-1	TGCAGCGTTGAAGATATTAGCGCATCACGTCTGAACACCGGGGAGCTGTTTTTT	CSVEDISASRLNTGELFF
.	.	TRBJ2-5	TRBV29-1	TGCAGCGTTGATGGAGAGACCCAGTACTTC	CSVDGETQYF
.	.	TRBJ1-5	TRBV5-1	TGCGCCAGCAGTAGGGTTCCGTTAGGGAGCAATCAGCCCCAGCATTTT	CASSRVPLGSNQPQHF
few	.	TRBJ2-7	TRBV11-2	TGTGCCAGCAGCTTAGGGGGGCTCGAGCAGTACTTC	CASSLGGLEQYF
few	TRBD2	TRBJ2-7	TRBV29-1	TGCAGCGTTGAAGGGGAGGGATCTACCTACGAGCAGTACTTC	CSVEGEGSTYEQYF
.	TRBD1	TRBJ2-7	TRBV29-1	TGCAGCGTTGGCGGGACAGGGTTCCCCTACGAGCAGTACTTC	CSVGGTGFPYEQYF
few	.	TRBJ2-7	TRBV25-1	TGTGCCAGCGAAAGGGCGGGCTCTCCCCACGAGCAGTACTTC	CASERAGSPHEQYF
few	TRBD1	TRBJ2-7	TRBV5-4	TGTGCCAGCAGCCTAGGACAGGGGGCAAACGAGCAGTACTTC	CASSLGQGANEQYF
once	.	TRBJ1-1	TRBV30	TGTGCCTGGAGGGATGGGGGACTCCAAGAAGCTTTCTTT	CAWRDGGLQEAFF
.	TRBD2	TRBJ2-7	TRBV9	TGTGCCAGCAGCGTAGGTGGCGGGGGCTCCTACGAGCAGTACTTC	CASSVGGGGSYEQYF
few	TRBD1	TRBJ2-2	TRBV6-5	TGTGCCAGCAGTCCAGGGGGCATGGGCACCGGGGAGCTGTTTTTT	CASSPGGMGTGELFF
.	.	TRBJ2-7	TRBV9	TGTGCCAGCAGCGTAGACCGACTGACTCTTTACGAGCAGTACTTC	CASSVDRLTLYEQYF
few	TRBD2	TRBJ2-1	TRBV29-1	TGCAGCGTTGAGGAGCGGGAGCTCAGATTCAATGAGCAGTTCTTC	CSVEERELRFNEQFF
once	TRBD1	TRBJ1-2	TRBV5-1	TGCGCCAGCAGCTTTACAGGGGGCTCGACCTTC	CASSFTGGSTF
few	TRBD2	TRBJ2-7	TRBV13	TGTGCCAGCAGCTCCCTAGGAGCGGGAGACTACGAGCAGTACTTC	CASSSLGAGDYEQYF
few	.	TRBJ2-1	TRBV30	TGTGCCTGGAGTGTAGGGATGCAGTTCTTC	CAWSVGMQFF
few	.	TRBJ2-7	TRBV30	TGTGCCTACCATGACCAGGGGGGGCAGGTGGTCTTCTACGAGCAGTACTTC	CAYHDQGGQVVFYEQYF
.	.	TRBJ1-2	TRBV29-1	TGCAGCGCATGGACAACAACTAACTATGGCTACACCTTC	CSAWTTTNYGYTF
few	.	TRBJ2-7	TRBV21-1	TGTGCCAGCAGCAATTCAGGTTCCAGGGCGTACGAGCAGTACTTC	CASSNSGSRAYEQYF
few	TRBD1	TRBJ2-7	TRBV27	TGTGCCAGCAGTTTAATCCGGGACAGAGTTAAGGAGCAGTACTTC	CASSLIRDRVKEQYF
.	.	TRBJ2-7	TRBV11-2	TGTGCCAGCAGCTCATCCAGGGGTTTTGCCTACGAGCAGTACTTC	CASSSSRGFAYEQYF
.	.	TRBJ2-2	TRBV27	TGTGCCAGCAGTTCCCTGGGGACTGCGAACACCGGGGAGCTGTTTTTT	CASSSLGTANTGELFF
.	TRBD1	TRBJ1-5	TRBV30	TGTGCCTGGAGTGAGGGGACAGGGAATCAGCCCCAGCATTTT	CAWSEGTGNQPQHF
few	TRBD1	TRBJ2-7	TRBV27	TGTGCCAGCAGTTTAGGTTCCGGACAGGGACACGAGCAGTACTTC	CASSLGSGQGHEQYF
.	.	TRBJ1-1	TRBV9	TGTGCCAGCAGCGGTTCTGGAGGGACTGAAGCTTTCTTT	CASSGSGGTEAFF
.	.	TRBJ1-2	TRBV29-1	TGCAGCGTCGTTACAGGGCCCTATGGCTACACCTTC	CSVVTGPYGYTF
.	.	TRBJ2-5	TRBV7-9	TGTGCCAGCAGCCACGGGTCGGAGACCCAGTACTTC	CASSHGSETQYF
.	.	TRBJ2-7	TRBV29-1	TGCAGCGTTGATGAGGGCATGGGAAGCGAGCAGTACTTC	CSVDEGMGSEQYF
few	TRBD2	TRBJ2-7	TRBV4-3	TGCGCCAGCAGCCTCTGGGGGGGATCCGAGCAGTACTTC	CASSLWGGSEQYF
.	.	TRBJ1-2	TRBV29-1	TGCAGCGCCTTGGGGGGGCTGGGCTACACCTTC	CSALGGLGYTF
many	TRBD2	TRBJ2-7	TRBV13	TGTGCCAGCAGCTCCGCAACCGGGACTAGCGGGAGTTACGAGCAGTACTTC	CASSSATGTSGSYEQYF
.	TRBD2	TRBJ2-7	TRBV27	TGTGCCAGCAGTCCCCGCGGACTAGGCTACGAGCAGTACTTC	CASSPRGLGYEQYF